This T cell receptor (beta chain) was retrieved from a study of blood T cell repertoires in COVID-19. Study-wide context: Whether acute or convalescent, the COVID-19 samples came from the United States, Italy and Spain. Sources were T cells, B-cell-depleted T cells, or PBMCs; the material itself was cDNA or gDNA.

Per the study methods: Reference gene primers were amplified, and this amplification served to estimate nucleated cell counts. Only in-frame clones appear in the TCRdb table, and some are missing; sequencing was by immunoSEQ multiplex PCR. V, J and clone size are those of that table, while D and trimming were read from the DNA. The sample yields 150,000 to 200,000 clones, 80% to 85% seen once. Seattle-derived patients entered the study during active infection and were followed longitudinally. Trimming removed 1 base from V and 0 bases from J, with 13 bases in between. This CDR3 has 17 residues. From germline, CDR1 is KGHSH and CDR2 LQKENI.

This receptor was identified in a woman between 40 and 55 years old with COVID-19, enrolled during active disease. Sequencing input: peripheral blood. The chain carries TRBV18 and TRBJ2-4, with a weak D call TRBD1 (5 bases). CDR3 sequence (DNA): TGTGCCAGCTCACCACGGGGCTACCCTTTAGCCAAAAACATTCAGTACTTC. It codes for CASSPRGYPLAKNIQYF.